One TCR beta chain is described in this entry. Antigen unknown. These data originate in a study of T cell responses to AZD1222 COVID-19 vaccine. Assay used: immunoSEQ multiplex PCR; TCRdb lists only in-frame clones, some missing. The repertoire has some 80,000 clones, around three quarters of them found once; the top ten carry 27%. The study's findings and limits: Across the whole spike, CD4 TCRs peaked at regions 160-218 and 743-854. Of the AZD1222 recipients, only 5 to 7 were seropositive at baseline.

Between the trimmed V and J ends, which lost 2 bases and 2 bases, there was a span of 10 bases. Germline CDR1 KGHSH, CDR2 LQKENI. There are 14 residues in the CDR3. The V call is TRBV18, the J call TRBJ2-7; possible D gene TRBD1, 5 bases. The sequence was collected from an adult who received the MenACWY meningococcal vaccine as a control. The specimen comprised peripheral blood, sampled 28 days after the second dose of the MenACWY control vaccine. CDR3 residues: CASSPGREPYEQYF. The CDR3 DNA reads TGTGCCAGCTCACCAGGCAGGGAACCCTACGAGCAGTACTTC.